The 15 T cell receptor beta chains below come from one sample, sequenced in a study of human T cells and chemical hapten exposure. In TCRdb, the RACE reads were re-called with MiXCR into one record per CDR3 protein. The sample lists roughly 110,000 distinct CDR3 sequences, 12% seen once, with about 1.6% in the top ten. Time point noted: pre-sensitization, week 0. Treatment of the sample: therapeutic diphenylcyclopropenone sensitization with weekly scalp DPC. Specimen: whole blood, collected in connection with sensitization to the hapten diphenylcyclopropenone (DPC). All receptors derive from a woman aged 45-65 years with alopecia areata. Some clones in this sample may be carry-over from other donors' samples.

Ten or more counts support this clonotype. This chain uses TRBV12-3 or TRBV12-4 with TRBJ2-2; 7 nucleotides match TRBD1. With V trimmed by 8 bases and J by 6 bases, 3 bases remained unmatched. This CDR3 spans 12 amino acids. The chain's CDR3 is CASGDRAGELFF. As DNA, the CDR3 is TGTGCCAGCGGAGACAGGGCCGGGGAGCTGTTTTTT.

This clonotype came up a few times. The chain couples TRBV7-2 to TRBJ2-2; possible D gene TRBD1, 5 bases. This CDR3 has 15 residues. The ends were cut back, 2 bases at V and 4 bases at J, with 11 bases in the middle. CDR1 SGHTA and CDR2 FQGNSA come from the germline V gene. The CDR3 DNA reads as TGTGCCAGCAGCTTATTAGGGGCACTCACCGGGGAGCTGTTTTTT. It yields the protein CASSLLGALTGELFF.

The chain has TRBV5-1 and TRBJ2-7; D is possibly TRBD1 (6 bases). Germline V gene sequence: CDR1 SGHRS, CDR2 YFSETQ. The CDR3 length is 18 residues. V dropped 0 bases and J dropped 5 bases, with 24 bases sitting between them. The CDR3 sequence: CASSLVGRGPSRIDEQYF. The CDR3, as DNA: TGCGCCAGCAGCTTGGTGGGCAGGGGCCCTTCCCGAATCGACGAGCAGTACTTC. The variable domain in full, with the rest retrieved from reference TRBV5-1 and TRBJ2-7, is KAGVTQTPRYLIKTRGQQVTLSCSPISGHRSVSWYQQTPGQGLQFLFEYFSETQRNKGNFPGRFSGRQFSNSRSEMNVSTLELGDSALYLCASSLVGRGPSRIDEQYFGPGTRLTVT.

V usage is TRBV2 and J usage is TRBJ2-1; either TRBD1 or TRBD2 may supply D (5 bases each). The CDR3 covers 12 residues. CDR1 SNHLY and CDR2 FYNNEI come from the germline V gene. Trimming removed 11 bases from V and 6 bases from J, with 14 bases in between. CDR3 region: CASGLNPNEQFF. The CDR3 DNA follows: TGTGCCTCGGGGCTGAACCCCAATGAGCAGTTCTTC.

This clonotype was recorded at least ten times. The gene calls are TRBV29-1 and TRBJ2-7, with 7 positions matching TRBD1. The CDR3 spans 15 residues. Looked up from germline, CDR1 is SQVTM and CDR2 is ANQGSEA. With V trimmed by 6 bases and J by 2 bases, 13 bases remained unmatched. CDR3 sequence: CSVRQGTDKTYEQYF. CDR3 nucleotides: TGCAGCGTGAGACAAGGGACAGACAAAACCTACGAGCAGTACTTC.

The chain employs TRBV7-2 and TRBJ2-1, with 10 bases matching TRBD2. The junction had 7 bases not matched to a gene; V was cut back by 1 base and J by 4 bases. CDR3 length: 17 residues. In germline, CDR1 is SGHTA, CDR2 FQGNSA. DNA of the CDR3: TGTGCCAGCAGCTTAGAACCTAGCGGGAGTGCATACAATGAGCAGTTCTTC. It specifies CASSLEPSGSAYNEQFF.

V usage is TRBV20-1 and J usage is TRBJ1-5; D call uncertain. Germline V gene data show CDR1 as DFQATT and CDR2 as SNEGSKA (reference sequence). V was clipped by 4 bases and J by 1 base, with 5 bases between them. The CDR3 extends over 12 amino acids. The CDR3 loop reads CSATYSNQPQHF. In DNA, the CDR3 is TGCAGTGCTACATACAGCAATCAGCCCCAGCATTTT.

This clonotype was counted many times. V usage is TRBV12-3 or TRBV12-4 and J usage is TRBJ1-6; D is undetermined. V was cut by 0 bases and J by 8 bases, with 5 bases left in between. CDR3 length equals 13 residues. The CDR3 DNA reads as TGTGCCAGCAGTTTAGCTTCGGATTCACCCCTCCACTTT. It translates to CASSLASDSPLHF.

The chain uses TRBV12-3 or TRBV12-4 and TRBJ1-6; 9 bases are a match to TRBD1. Trimming removed 5 bases from V and 10 bases from J; junction bases left unmatched: 6. The CDR3 loop spans 14 amino acids. In DNA, the CDR3 is TGTGCCAGCAGTCTGGGACAGGGAGTATCACCCCTCCACTTT. It translates to CASSLGQGVSPLHF.

This clonotype has only a few counts. This rearrangement joins TRBV28 to TRBJ2-3, with a weak D call TRBD2 (6 bases). The CDR3 contains 14 residues. CDR1 and CDR2 from the germline V gene are MDHEN and SYDVKM. V lost 4 bases and J 2 bases, leaving 10 bases between the germline ends. The CDR3 region is CASSSAGPTDTQYF. DNA for the CDR3: TGTGCCAGCAGTTCGGCGGGGCCCACAGATACGCAGTATTTT.

This clonotype was found once. The rearrangement links TRBV20-1 to TRBJ2-2; 8 bases fit TRBD2. V was clipped by 6 bases and J by 0 bases; unmatched bases: 6. The CDR3 loop spans 15 amino acids. Germline assignment: CDR1 DFQATT and CDR2 SNEGSKA (reference sequence). The CDR3 here is CSARGGLTNTGELFF. The CDR3 DNA follows: TGCAGTGCCCGGGGGGGACTGACGAACACCGGGGAGCTGTTTTTT.

This clonotype has only a few counts. The chain recombines TRBV7-2 with TRBJ2-1, with D maybe TRBD1 (6 bases). Germline CDR1 and CDR2: SGHTA and FQGNSA. Trimming pared 5 bases from V and 10 bases from J, leaving 15 bases between. The CDR3 consists of 13 residues. The CDR3 DNA follows: TGTGCCAGCAGCCATAAAGGGGGACGGGAGCAGTTCTTC. It specifies CASSHKGGREQFF.

The table lists this clonotype with a few counts. The chain links TRBV6-5 to TRBJ1-3; the D is unclear. CDR1 and CDR2 (germline): MNHEY, SVGAGI. The CDR3 loop spans 14 amino acids. V was cut by 7 bases and J by 5 bases, with 15 bases left in between. The CDR3 nucleotides are TGTGCCAGCACCCCACGGGGTGAGCGAAACACCATATATTTT. As protein: CASTPRGERNTIYF.

V usage is TRBV5-6 and J usage is TRBJ2-7; D call uncertain. Trimming removed 1 base at V and 5 bases at J, with 16 bases between. Germline V CDR1 and CDR2: SGHDT, YYEEEE. The CDR3 extends over 15 amino acids. The CDR3 loop reads CASSLLGNRVDEQYF. CDR3 DNA sequence: TGTGCCAGCAGCTTGTTGGGTAATCGGGTGGACGAGCAGTACTTC.

The chain combines TRBV27 with TRBJ2-7, with D perhaps matching TRBD1 (5 bases). Germline V gene data show CDR1 as MNHEY and CDR2 as SMNVEV (reference sequence). V dropped 3 bases and J dropped 1 base, with 10 bases sitting between them. This CDR3 is built from 14 residues. CDR3 protein: CASSFSGNSYEQYF. The DNA for the CDR3 is TGTGCCAGCAGTTTTTCAGGGAATTCCTACGAGCAGTACTTC.